These 20 T cell receptor beta chains were all obtained from the same sample, sequenced in a study of control samples from healthy donors and cancer patients. Sequenced by immunoSEQ multiplex PCR; TCRdb stores in-frame clones only, minus some. The table lists roughly 130,000 clones, around nine tenths of them singletons. The sequencing sample was made of blood. These receptors were taken from a man in his fifties in good health.

The genes are TRBV12-3 or TRBV12-4 and TRBJ2-7; D is possibly TRBD2 (7 bases). The CDR3 covers 12 residues. V was clipped by 6 bases and J by 5 bases, with 11 bases between them. The DNA of the CDR3 is TGTGCCAGCAGGGGGGGGACAAACGAGCAGTACTTC. The encoded protein is CASRGGTNEQYF.

The genes are TRBV5-1 and TRBJ2-5, with 7 bases identical to TRBD1. This CDR3 has 15 residues. Germline V lookup: CDR1 SGHRS, CDR2 YFSETQ. Germline trimming cut 4 bases from V and 4 bases from J; bases unmatched to any gene: 10. The CDR3 DNA reads as TGCGCCAGCAGCCCAGCGACAGGGCGAGGAGAGACCCAGTACTTC. This encodes CASSPATGRGETQYF. Combining the CDR3 with reference TRBV5-1 and TRBJ2-5 gives the whole variable domain KAGVTQTPRYLIKTRGQQVTLSCSPISGHRSVSWYQQTPGQGLQFLFEYFSETQRNKGNFPGRFSGRQFSNSRSEMNVSTLELGDSALYLCASSPATGRGETQYFGPGTRLLVL.

The chain joins TRBV11-1 to TRBJ2-7, with D unresolved. Germline CDR1 is SGHAT and CDR2 is FQDESV (reference sequence). The CDR3 covers 13 residues. Trimming took off 3 bases at V and 1 base at J, with 7 bases between the two ends. The CDR3 here is CASSFQDSYEQYF. For the CDR3, the DNA is TGTGCCAGCAGCTTCCAGGATTCCTACGAGCAGTACTTC.

The CDR3 nucleotides read TGTGCCAGCAGCTTGGAACCCCCGTCTGCGGGGGCCAACGTCCTGACTTTC. It translates to CASSLEPPSAGANVLTF. The chain uses TRBV5-5 and TRBJ2-6; D call uncertain. The length of the CDR3 is 17 residues. V lost 0 bases and J 4 bases, leaving 14 bases between the germline ends. The V gene's germline CDR1 is SGHKS and CDR2 YYEKEE (reference sequence). Full variable domain (remainder filled in from reference TRBV5-5 and TRBJ2-6): DAGVTQSPTHLIKTRGQQVTLRCSPISGHKSVSWYQQVLGQGPQFIFQYYEKEERGRGNFPDRFSARQFPNYSSELNVNALLLGDSALYLCASSLEPPSAGANVLTFGAGSRLTVL.

J is TRBJ1-1 and V is TRBV29-1; D remains ambiguous. Germline values: CDR1 SQVTM, CDR2 ANQGSEA. V gave up 0 bases and J gave up 1 base, with 3 bases separating them. The CDR3 has 12 residues. CDR3 nucleotides: TGCAGCGTTGAAGAGGCGAACACTGAAGCTTTCTTT. Its protein is CSVEEANTEAFF.

CDR3 sequence reads: CASSEGRYNEQFF. The CDR3 DNA sequence: TGTGCCAGCAGTGAAGGCCGATACAATGAGCAGTTCTTC. This chain joins TRBV6-1 and TRBJ2-1; D ambiguous. CDR3 size: 13 residues. The germline V gene encodes CDR1 MNHNS and CDR2 SASEGT. V was shortened by 1 base and J by 4 bases, with 5 bases between the two germline ends.

V usage is TRBV5-4 and J usage is TRBJ1-1, with no clear D. V was shortened by 3 bases and J by 0 bases, with 15 bases between the two germline ends. The CDR3 totals 16 residues. Per germline, CDR1 SGHNT and CDR2 YYREEE (reference sequence). CDR3 sequence reads: CASSSTHTNLNTEAFF. For the CDR3, the DNA is TGTGCCAGCAGCTCGACACATACGAACCTGAACACTGAAGCTTTCTTT.

The rearrangement joins TRBV29-1 to TRBJ1-1, with D uncertain. V lost 2 bases to trimming and J lost 13 bases, with 14 bases between them. Looked up from germline, CDR1 is SQVTM and CDR2 is ANQGSEA. The CDR3 totals 11 residues. CDR3 sequence reads: CSVELVDVGFF. The CDR3 nucleotides are TGCAGCGTTGAACTGGTAGACGTGGGTTTCTTT. Variable domain in full (rest from reference TRBV29-1 and TRBJ1-1): SAVISQKPSRDICQRGTSLTIQCQVDSQVTMMFWYRQQPGQSLTLIATANQGSEATYESGFVIDKFPISRPNLTFSTLTVSNMSPEDSSIYLCSVELVDVGFFGQGTRLTVV.

The V and J genes are TRBV3-1 (or the pseudogene TRBV3-2) and TRBJ2-7; no firm D call. The germline V and J ends were trimmed by 0 bases and 1 base, with 4 bases remaining between them. Germline V gene lookup returns CDR1 LGHDT and CDR2 YNNKEL (reference sequence). This CDR3 is built from 13 residues. This CDR3 reads CASSQEGSYEQYF. CDR3 nucleotide sequence: TGTGCCAGCAGCCAAGAGGGTTCCTACGAGCAGTACTTC.

This chain uses TRBV20-1 with TRBJ2-5; D not certain. CDR1 and CDR2 (germline): DFQATT, SNEGSKA (reference sequence). This CDR3 comprises 11 residues. The ends were cut back, 3 bases at V and 4 bases at J, with 6 bases in the middle. The DNA for the CDR3 is TGCAGTGCTAGTGGTGCAGAGACCCAGTACTTC. It yields the protein CSASGAETQYF.

The genes are TRBV12-5 and TRBJ1-6, with D maybe TRBD1 (5 bases). The CDR3 consists of 14 residues. Trimming removed 7 bases from V and 2 bases from J, with 9 bases in between. CDR1 is LGHNT, CDR2 FRNRAP, per germline. CDR3 coding DNA: TGTGCTAGTGCGACAGTGACCTATAATTCACCCCTCCACTTT. Its translation: CASATVTYNSPLHF.

The chain employs TRBV11-2 and TRBJ2-5; 9 positions agree with TRBD1. Germline V gene sequence: CDR1 SGHAT, CDR2 FQNNGV. Trimming cost V 0 bases and J 5 bases; bases outside gene matches: 4. There are 15 residues in the CDR3. The CDR3 DNA reads as TGTGCCAGCAGCTTAGAACCGGACAGGGGTGAGACCCAGTACTTC. Translation: CASSLEPDRGETQYF.

The rearrangement links TRBV6-6 to TRBJ2-7; TRBD1 matches at 8 bases. The CDR3 runs 14 residues. Germline V gene data show CDR1 as MNHNY and CDR2 as SVGAGI (reference sequence). With 5 bases clipped from V and 3 bases from J, the junction kept 6 bases outside the gene matches. CDR3: CASSTGTGLYEQYF. The CDR3 region has the DNA TGTGCCAGCAGTACCGGGACAGGTCTCTACGAGCAGTACTTC.

The chain has TRBV2 and TRBJ1-6; 7 bases are a match to TRBD1. The V segment lost 6 bases and the J segment 10 bases; nucleotides outside the gene matches: 9. The CDR3 sequence is 14 residues long. CDR1 and CDR2 from the germline V gene are SNHLY and FYNNEI. Here the CDR3 reads CASSDRDSGSPLHF. The CDR3 DNA follows: TGTGCCAGCAGCGACCGGGACAGCGGGTCACCCCTCCACTTT.

The table lists this clone with a few counts. The chain carries TRBV7-8 and TRBJ2-3; possibly TRBD1 for D (6 bases). This CDR3 region has 16 residues. From germline, CDR1 is SGHVS and CDR2 FQNEAQ. V dropped 5 bases and J dropped 5 bases, with 20 bases sitting between them. CDR3 residues: CASSPRQEARIDTQYF. For the CDR3, the DNA is TGTGCCAGCAGCCCCAGACAGGAGGCAAGAATAGATACGCAGTATTTT.

The chain couples TRBV19 to TRBJ2-1, with 11 bases fitting TRBD2. This CDR3 is built from 15 residues. Unmatched junction bases numbered 7, after V lost 4 bases and J lost 8 bases. CDR1 is LNHDA and CDR2 is SQIVND in the germline V gene (reference sequence). The CDR3: CASSTHSGGDYEQFF. The CDR3 DNA reads as TGTGCCAGTAGTACCCATAGCGGGGGGGATTATGAGCAGTTCTTC.

The chain couples TRBV9 to TRBJ2-2; D may be TRBD1 (5 bases). CDR3 length equals 17 residues. The V and J ends lost 2 bases and 5 bases respectively, with 19 bases between them. CDR1 SGDLS and CDR2 YYNGEE come from the germline V gene. The CDR3 DNA is TGTGCCAGCAGCGTTACCAGGGAATTTTTTCGAACCGGGGAGCTGTTTTTT. This translates into CASSVTREFFRTGELFF.

The V gene is TRBV9, the J gene TRBJ2-2; D may correspond to TRBD1 or TRBD2 (6 bases each). Trimming removed 4 bases from V and 0 bases from J, with 13 bases in between. This CDR3 spans 16 amino acids. Per the germline V gene, CDR1 is SGDLS and CDR2 is YYNGEE. This chain's CDR3 is CASSQLGGPNTGELFF. The CDR3 nucleotides read TGTGCCAGCAGCCAATTGGGGGGCCCGAACACCGGGGAGCTGTTTTTT.

The gene calls are TRBV5-5 and TRBJ2-7, with 8 bases aligning to TRBD1. The V segment lost 2 bases and the J segment 5 bases; nucleotides outside the gene matches: 9. The CDR3 consists of 15 residues. CDR1 and CDR2 (germline): SGHKS, YYEKEE (reference sequence). CDR3 region: CASSFIGQGLDEQYF. As DNA, the CDR3 is TGTGCCAGCAGCTTCATAGGACAGGGTCTCGACGAGCAGTACTTC.

The DNA for the CDR3 is TGTGCCAGCTCAGCACTAGCGGGGCCGGAGGAGCAGTACTTC. This codes for CASSALAGPEEQYF. The V gene is TRBV18, the J gene TRBJ2-7; 10 bases line up with TRBD2. The CDR3 is 14 amino acids. Germline V gene lookup returns CDR1 KGHSH and CDR2 LQKENI. The junction had 8 bases not matched to a gene; V was cut back by 5 bases and J by 7 bases. Based on the CDR3 plus reference TRBV18 and TRBJ2-7, the full variable domain is NAGVMQNPRHLVRRRGQEARLRCSPMKGHSHVYWYRQLPEEGLKFMVYLQKENIIDESGMPKERFSAEFPKEGPSILRIQQVVRGDSAAYFCASSALAGPEEQYFGPGTRLTVT.